This T cell receptor beta chain stems from a study of cytomegalovirus exposure and HLA in healthy donors. Overall study: Of 300 to 450 genotyped donors, about 81% clustered with self-reported Caucasian donors.

General study results and limits: Common viral pathogens seemed, in a later analysis, to connect with several of the most significant clusters. About 87% or about 30% of the time was how often most TCR beta V segments were productive, according to an earlier analysis.

The CDR3 runs 11 residues. The trim removed 6 bases at V and 6 bases at J, leaving 2 bases unmatched. Germline-derived CDR1 and CDR2 are MNHEY and SVGAGI. As concerns this clone: The antigen remains unidentified.

The PCR employed 60 Vbeta primers together with 13 Jbeta primers. Method: immunoSEQ multiplex PCR; TCRdb's copy keeps in-frame clones and lacks some. The data hold about 100,000 clones, with 80% to 90% observed a single time. Material for sequencing was PBMCs. J is TRBJ2-7 and V is TRBV6-5; 7 bases line up with TRBD1. This TCR was sampled from a woman between 18 and 29 years old in good health and CMV-seronegative. CDR3 DNA sequence: TGTGCCAGCAGCCGACAGGGCGAGCAGTACTTC. This sequence encodes CASSRQGEQYF.